Listed here is a single T cell receptor beta chain. Its antigen is not yet known. No quality values exist for individual bases; no much larger clone is one base distant. The data were obtained in a study of blood T cell repertoires in COVID-19 (dated by TCRdb to between 2020 and 2021). Regarding the study in general: Collaborator samples came from the United States, Italy and Spain and covered acute and convalescent phases of COVID-19. The material from the prospective study consisted of cDNA or gDNA derived from T cells, B-cell-depleted T cells, or PBMCs. Subjects who had been exposed to COVID-19, were actively infected with it, or had recovered from it provided the deeply sampled blood TCRbeta repertoires that made up the dataset. The repertoires were released in a freely available public database intended as a resource for research on the immune response to SARS-CoV-2. Samples came from the ongoing ImmuneRACE study (first 160 participants) plus 1,254 subjects from 6 global collaborators. The sample metadata nearly always contained a de-identified subject ID, COVID-19 status, age in years and sex. Where available, HLA class I and class II types were taken from metadata supplied by the sample provider and were not determined by assay-based typing. The investigation overall reported the following: Clinical and demographic metadata were provided uncurated, with the amount varying by source and participant.

TCRbeta CDR3 regions were amplified from genomic DNA by means of the immunoSEQ Assay, a bias-controlled multiplex PCR. From the authors' description of their analysis: Within the assay, amplification of reference gene primers was used to estimate how many nucleated cells each sample contained. To quantify the absolute abundance of each unique TCRbeta CDR3 rearrangement, sequence reads were collapsed and filtered. Productive Simpson clonality was computed per sample as the square root of Simpson's diversity index over productive rearrangements. TCRdb took this table from immuneACCESS and kept in-frame rearrangements with V and J called. Such tables lack part of the clones; where checked against another copy, unresolved V genes explain under half of the gap, and the rest is unexplained. The V and J calls and clone size are taken from that table; D and trimming were inferred from the DNA. The sample has 75,000 to 85,000 clones on record, roughly 88% of them singletons. Under 6.5% of the sample rests with the top ten.

The CDR3 contains 14 residues, cysteine and phenylalanine counted. Only the CDR3 DNA is retained, 42 bases long and in frame from the first base. Germline trimming: 3 bases from V, 11 bases from J; junction bases outside gene matches: 10. As encoded in the germline V gene (reference sequence), CDR1 is DFQATT while CDR2 is SNEGSKA. Collaborating institutions collected whole blood in K2EDTA tubes following their own protocols. For TCRbeta analysis, collaborator samples were shipped as frozen whole blood, as isolated PBMCs, or as DNA extracted from either sample type. Sequenced sample: peripheral blood. The clonotype comes from a man in his fifties or sixties with active COVID-19. The sequence joins TRBV20-1 to TRBJ1-6, and 7 bases in between align with TRBD1. For the CDR3, the sequence is CSASAGQRATPLHF. The nucleotide sequence is TGCAGTGCTAGTGCGGGACAGAGGGCTACACCCCTCCACTTT.